This T cell receptor (beta chain) came from a study of regulatory T cells in long-lasting Graves disease (dated by TCRdb to the early 2020s). Broadly, across the study: Newly diagnosed Graves' disease patients had taken antithyroid drugs for less than 3 months. This study used TCR sequencing and RNA sequencing of peripheral blood to compare persistent Graves' disease patients against newly diagnosed Graves' disease patients. The study was registered as a clinical trial and conducted in China. A total of around 35 samples underwent TCR sequencing, from around 13 patients with persistent Graves' disease and approximately 20 patients with newly diagnosed Graves' disease. Results and caveats for the whole study, not just this receptor: Sequencing and analysis were restricted to the TCR beta chain. More public clonotypes were shared among persistent patients (around 2,600) than among newly diagnosed patients (approximately 1,000). TRBV28, TRBJ1-2 and TRBJ2-5 were preferentially used in persistent disease, while TRBV20-1 and TRBJ2-1 were favored in newly diagnosed disease. The authors noted that the small sample size was a limitation that may lower accuracy. Only peripheral blood was studied, because thyroid tissue, the primary lesion, was inaccessible. Compared with newly diagnosed patients, persistent Graves' disease patients had lower TCR Shannon entropy and fewer highly expanded clones, which suggests clonal expansion.

The sample's time point, from its label and the paper: newly diagnosed GD, antithyroid drugs for less than 3 months. For both TCR sequencing and RNA sequencing, RNA was extracted from PBMCs in TRIzol. The diagnosis of Graves' disease followed American Thyroid Association guidelines. Patients were recruited from an endocrinology department in Xi'an, China. Each patient gave 7 to 9.5 milliliters of peripheral blood, collected in an EDTA anticoagulant tube. Ficoll Paque Plus density gradient separation was used to isolate PBMCs, and no further T cell sorting was done. An Agilent 2100 Bioanalyzer and agarose gel were used to check RNA quality, and a NanoDrop 2000 was used to measure RNA concentration. The library relied on multiplex PCR. Sequencing took place on an Illumina HiSeq 4000. TCR beta libraries were built with iRepertoire HTBI primers and Arm-PCR amplification of CDR3 regions. Before sequencing, the PCR products went through gel purification. On the authors' methods: Gene usage analysis of CDR3 amino acid clonotypes used the 55 to 80 TRBV and 11 to 15 TRBJ segments found across samples. Filtered high-quality paired reads were merged into contigs using COPE and FqMerger. BLAST was used to align contigs to the IMGT TRBV, TRBD and TRBJ reference genes, and CDR3 was defined following IMGT. Any clonotype with a frequency above 0.1% was counted as a highly expanded clone. Repertoire diversity was measured by Shannon entropy, and V-J evenness by the Gini coefficient. A clonotype was considered public if more than one individual shared it. TCRdb itself trimmed the public reads at Q25 with fastp, ran MiXCR and retained productive beta chains. Duplicate CDR3 protein sequences are folded into a single record with the most common DNA and genes. These V and J calls originate from TCRdb's pipeline instead of the authors' own analysis. A total of about 540,000 distinct CDR3 sequences appear in this sample, approximately 12% of them only once. Together, the top ten hold 10% of the sample.

There are many counts of this clonotype. Its antigen target is currently unknown. Base qualities were left out, and no much larger clone turns up one base away. The CDR3, from cysteine to phenylalanine, totals 16 residues. The read is trimmed to its CDR3 DNA, 48 bases read in frame from base 1. CDR1 and CDR2 are drawn from the germline V gene: SNHLY, FYNNEI. Clipping removes 6 bases from V and 2 bases from J, with 8 as the unmatched junction base count. The sample was also linked to a second study, of T cells in Graves' hyperthyroidism and ophthalmopathy. The second source states: Stable Graves' hyperthyroidism was defined as the absence of progression to ophthalmopathy over 18 months of follow-up. Hyperthyroidism patients were aged 18 to 65 years and newly diagnosed, with disease duration of less than 2 months. The study excluded patients with uncontrolled infections, other autoimmune diseases, pregnancy or lactation. Diagnoses relied on clinical symptoms, serum thyroxine and TRAb, thyroid ultrasound and orbital computed tomography. For the first round of RT-PCR on the TCR CDR3, the HTBI primer set was used together with the Qiagen OneStep RT-PCR kit. Most expanded thyroid clonotypes (frequency above 0.001) were also found in blood, which suggests that blood repertoires may mirror thyroid immune responses. A 13 V-J signature model separated ophthalmopathy from stable hyperthyroidism, with approximately 87% sensitivity and 81.08% specificity in cross-validation and 80%/75% in testing. During validation, the model predicted progression to ophthalmopathy a median of approximately six months ahead of onset, with around 71% sensitivity and more than 72% specificity. A discovery cohort of roughly 100 patients, fewer than 50 with Graves' ophthalmopathy and about 58 with stable Graves' hyperthyroidism, was used to find distinguishing TCR V-J signatures. Whether ophthalmopathy could be predicted prospectively was tested in an independent validation cohort made up of 18 to 20 hyperthyroidism patients plus 17 patients who later progressed to ophthalmopathy. The 100 or so discovery patients were randomly divided into training and test sets at a 7:3 ratio. Thyroid tissue and blood T-cell repertoires from six Graves' hyperthyroidism patients were also compared in the study. Following sampling, methimazole starting at 30 mg daily was given to hyperthyroidism patients, and high-dose intravenous methylprednisolone was given to ophthalmopathy patients. A second multiplex PCR round built the libraries, followed by size selection and purification. Libraries were sequenced paired-end with 100 bp reads on an Illumina HiSeq2000. SOAPnuke was used to process the raw data, removing reads that contained adapters or uncalled bases, had a mean Phred below 15, or lacked an exact match to the constant primer or identifier. High-quality paired reads were merged with COPE v1.2.5, and unique nucleotide sequences were defined as clonotypes. MiTCR v1.1 was used to align the clonotypes against IMGT TRBV, TRBD and TRBJ reference segments. Only V-J combinations with frequency above 0.0001, covering roughly 99% of repertoires, were analysed. The TCS score was defined as the ratio of F50 (clonal expansion) to E x V (chaos), calculated using BLOSUM62-based TCRdist between CDR3 peptides within each V-J. Welch's t-statistics and random forest reduced around 520 V-J features to roughly 13, which were used in a naive Bayes classifier (R e1071). Sample size was not statistically predetermined, and blinding of investigators to group allocation was not performed. The paper reports TCR Vbeta CDR3 sequencing of 135 peripheral blood samples: approximately 43 ophthalmopathy, under 80 hyperthyroidism and around 17 progressor patients.

The clonotype comes from a man aged 30 to 45 with Graves disease. Donor details come from another sample of the same person, matched by shared clones. The receptor chain draws on TRBV2 and TRBJ2-4; 9 bases in the middle match TRBD2. The input for sequencing was peripheral blood mononuclear cells (PBMCs), taken at new diagnosis, from a patient treated with antithyroid drugs. DNA sequence: TGTGCCAGCAGATTTAGCGGGAGCCCTCCCAAAAACATTCAGTACTTC. The resulting protein is CASRFSGSPPKNIQYF.